This entry features one T cell receptor (beta chain) sequence. Its antigen is unidentified. Amplified regions were TCR beta CDR3 sequences from RNA transcripts. A first-round RT-PCR of the TCR CDR3 used the HTBI primer set. MiXCR, applied by TCRdb to the multiplex PCR reads, yields one record per CDR3 protein. The repertoire has about 610,000 distinct CDR3 sequences, around 42% of them found once; the top ten carry around 7.7%. This sample stems from a study of T cells in Graves' hyperthyroidism and ophthalmopathy. Study results and caveats: Ophthalmopathy cases were set apart from stable hyperthyroidism by a 13 V-J model. Peripheral blood also featured most of the thyroid clonotypes expanded above 0.001.

The CDR3 is 13 residues long. CDR1 is DFQATT and CDR2 is SNEGSKA in the germline V gene (reference sequence). The ends were cut back, 5 bases at V and 1 base at J, with 9 bases in the middle. Across 18 months, stable Graves' hyperthyroidism was marked by no progression to ophthalmopathy. Patients were excluded because of uncontrolled infection, other autoimmune disease, pregnancy or lactation. This sequence was found in a woman between 18 and 29 years old with Graves' hyperthyroidism. The V gene is TRBV20-1, the J gene TRBJ1-5; D might be TRBD1 (6 bases). The specimen sequenced was peripheral blood or thyroid tissue (not recorded which). The CDR3 sequence: CSASQGSNQPQHF. The CDR3 bases are TGCAGTGCTTCACAGGGAAGCAATCAGCCCCAGCATTTT.